These 32 T cell receptor beta chains were all obtained from the same sample, sequenced in a study of cytomegalovirus exposure and HLA in healthy donors. Sequenced by immunoSEQ multiplex PCR; TCRdb stores in-frame clones only, minus some. The profile covers about 72,000 clones, with 90% to 95% appearing a single time and 0.55% to 0.8% taken by the ten largest. Material for sequencing was PBMCs. Receptor source: a woman aged 18-29 years in good health and CMV-seronegative.

V is TRBV5-3 and J is TRBJ1-1, with a tentative D call TRBD1 (5 bases). TRBV5-3 belongs to the ORF category, with a function that is uncertain. Trimming removed 0 bases from V and 1 base from J, with 19 bases in between. The CDR3 has 18 amino acids. CDR3 bases: TGTGCCAGAAGCTTGGTTAGCAACTGGGGGGGAAGGAACACTGAAGCTTTCTTT. Its protein product is CARSLVSNWGGRNTEAFF.

CDR3 region: CASSFGTGVYNEQFF. Here the CDR3 DNA reads TGTGCCAGCAGCTTCGGGACAGGGGTATACAATGAGCAGTTCTTC. V gene TRBV7-6 combines with J gene TRBJ2-1; 10 bases are a match to TRBD1. Per the germline V gene, CDR1 is SGHVS and CDR2 is FNYEAQ. V dropped 3 bases and J dropped 4; count of bases not matched to a gene: 3. CDR3 size: 15 residues.

The chain employs TRBV19 and TRBJ2-4; D is perhaps TRBD2 (6 bases). The germline V gene encodes CDR1 LNHDA and CDR2 SQIVND (reference sequence). The CDR3 spans 15 residues. V dropped 8 bases and J dropped 0 bases, with 14 bases sitting between them. In DNA form, the CDR3 reads TGTGCCAGTCGCGCGGGGTTCCTAGCCAAAAACATTCAGTACTTC. This encodes CASRAGFLAKNIQYF. The complete variable domain, with remaining parts taken from reference TRBV19 and TRBJ2-4, reads DGGITQSPKYLFRKEGQNVTLSCEQNLNHDAMYWYRQDPGQGLRLIYYSQIVNDFQKGDIAEGYSVSREKKESFPLTVTSAQKNPTAFYLCASRAGFLAKNIQYFGAGTRLSVL.

The chain is built from TRBV9 and TRBJ1-4; D is uncertain. The V gene lost 6 bases and the J gene lost 8 bases, with 11 bases spanning the gap. The CDR3 has 12 residues. Germline V gene sequence: CDR1 SGDLS, CDR2 YYNGEE. CDR3 DNA: TGTGCCAGCACGTCCGGGGTGGAAAAACTGTTTTTT. It translates to CASTSGVEKLFF.

V usage is TRBV4-3 and J usage is TRBJ2-1, with 7 bases matching TRBD1. CDR1 and CDR2 (germline): LGHNA, YSLEER. Trimming cost V 0 bases and J 3 bases; bases outside gene matches: 8. The CDR3 has 17 residues. The CDR3 protein is CASSQDIRDRDYNEQFF. The CDR3 nucleotides are TGCGCCAGCAGCCAAGATATTCGAGACAGGGACTACAATGAGCAGTTCTTC.

This clone was counted between two and nine times. J is TRBJ2-2 and V is TRBV6-1; tentatively, D is TRBD1 (6 bases). V lost 9 bases, J lost 3 bases, and 11 bases lay in between. CDR3 length equals 13 residues. Germline lookup yields CDR1 MNHNS and CDR2 SASEGT. CDR3 region: CASGGSDTGELFF. Written as DNA, the CDR3 is TGTGCCAGTGGGGGCTCCGACACCGGGGAGCTGTTTTTT.

This chain links TRBV9 with TRBJ2-3, with 9 bases identical to TRBD2. With V trimmed by 0 bases and J by 4 bases, 3 bases remained unmatched. Per germline, CDR1 SGDLS and CDR2 YYNGEE. The CDR3 covers 15 residues. The DNA of the CDR3 is TGTGCCAGCAGCGTAGTAGCGGGGGCATCAGATACGCAGTATTTT. Its translation is CASSVVAGASDTQYF.

This chain uses TRBV4-1 with TRBJ2-1; D not certain. With 1 base removed from V and 0 bases from J, the gap between germline ends came to 13 bases. The CDR3 has 17 residues. The germline V gene encodes CDR1 MGHRA and CDR2 YSYEKL. This CDR3 is CASSQGMARNSYNEQFF. CDR3 DNA sequence: TGCGCCAGCAGCCAAGGAATGGCGCGGAACTCCTACAATGAGCAGTTCTTC.

The chain links TRBV7-9 to TRBJ1-1; 7 bases map to TRBD1. J was trimmed by 5 bases and V by 7 bases; bases with no gene match: 13. Germline CDR1 is SEHNR and CDR2 is FQNEAQ (reference sequence). CDR3 length: 15 residues. The CDR3 spells CASIIGVGGNTEAFF. The CDR3 region has the DNA TGTGCCAGCATCATAGGAGTAGGGGGCAATACTGAAGCTTTCTTT.

The chain links TRBV19 to TRBJ1-4; D is uncertain. CDR3 size: 15 residues. Germline loops: CDR1 LNHDA, CDR2 SQIVND (reference sequence). With 4 bases removed from V and 3 bases from J, the gap between germline ends came to 12 bases. CDR3 sequence: CASSSRGRANEKLFF. In DNA form, the CDR3 reads TGTGCCAGTAGTAGCCGGGGTCGGGCTAATGAAAAACTGTTTTTT.

V and J are TRBV7-9 and TRBJ2-7; the match to TRBD2 covers 11 bases. The CDR3 is 14 amino acids. The germline CDR1 and CDR2 sequences are SEHNR and FQNEAQ (reference sequence). The ends lost 3 bases at V and 2 bases at J; junction bases unmatched: 0. The CDR3 sequence: CASSFSGGAYEQYF. The CDR3, as DNA: TGTGCCAGCAGCTTTAGCGGGGGGGCCTACGAGCAGTACTTC. Filled out from reference TRBV7-9 and TRBJ2-7, the complete variable domain reads DTGVSQNPRHKITKRGQNVTFRCDPISEHNRLYWYRQTLGQGPEFLTYFQNEAQLEKSRLLSDRFSAERPKGSFSTLEIQRTEQGDSAMYLCASSFSGGAYEQYFGPGTRLTVT.

This clone was detected once. The V and J genes are TRBV5-1 and TRBJ2-4; D possibly corresponds to TRBD1 (7 bases). The CDR3 runs to 14 residues. Trimming shortened V by 3 bases and J by 5 bases, and 12 bases separated the two germline ends. The germline V gene encodes CDR1 SGHRS and CDR2 YFSETQ. The CDR3 spells CASSWGDSQNIQYF. In nucleotides, the CDR3 is TGCGCCAGCAGCTGGGGGGACAGCCAAAACATTCAGTACTTC.

This clone showed up just once. This chain uses TRBV14 with TRBJ1-2; 8 bases align to TRBD1. V trimming: 5 bases; J trimming: 4 bases; junction bases outside the gene matches: 6. CDR1 is SGHDN, CDR2 FVKESK, per germline. CDR3 length: 14 amino acids. The CDR3 nucleotides are TGTGCCAGCAGCTACAATACAGGGGGCTATGGCTACACCTTC. Its protein is CASSYNTGGYGYTF.

The chain has TRBV5-1 and TRBJ1-1; D gene uncertain. The length of the CDR3 is 13 residues. From germline, CDR1 is SGHRS and CDR2 YFSETQ. V was pared by 7 bases and J by 5 bases, with 15 bases between. CDR3 nucleotide sequence: TGCGCCAGCCGGACGAGGGTGGAAACTGAAGCTTTCTTT. Translation gives CASRTRVETEAFF.

J is TRBJ2-7 and V is TRBV6-6, with 11 bases matching TRBD2. This CDR3 has 15 residues. V trimming: 6 bases; J trimming: 2 bases; junction bases outside the gene matches: 6. CDR1 is MNHNY and CDR2 is SVGAGI in the germline V gene (reference sequence). The CDR3 spells CASRNPGLAAYEQYF. The CDR3 nucleotides read TGTGCCAGCAGGAATCCGGGACTAGCGGCCTACGAGCAGTACTTC.

The sample holds a few counts of this clone. V and J are TRBV7-9 and TRBJ2-7; 9 nucleotides align to TRBD1. This CDR3 contains 16 residues. V trimming: 5 bases; J trimming: 5 bases; junction bases outside the gene matches: 13. Germline CDR1 reads SEHNR; CDR2 reads FQNEAQ (reference sequence). CDR3 sequence reads: CASSPFGTGYFHEQYF. CDR3 DNA: TGTGCCAGCAGCCCGTTTGGGACAGGGTATTTCCACGAGCAGTACTTC.

V and J are TRBV7-8 and TRBJ1-5; no definite D call. Trimming stripped 5 bases from V and 5 bases from J, with 13 bases between. The CDR3 runs 14 residues. Germline loops: CDR1 SGHVS, CDR2 FQNEAQ. The CDR3 DNA follows: TGTGCCAGCAGCCCTCGGACTGGGGATCAGCCCCAGCATTTT. The encoded protein is CASSPRTGDQPQHF.

V and J are TRBV16 and TRBJ1-5; 10 bases match TRBD1. This CDR3 region has 16 residues. The V gene's germline CDR1 is KGHSY and CDR2 FQNENV. The ends lost 1 base at V and 9 bases at J; junction bases unmatched: 9. CDR3 loop: CASSQYPRDRGAPQHF. DNA for the CDR3: TGTGCCAGCAGCCAATACCCTCGGGACAGGGGAGCGCCCCAGCATTTT.

This rearrangement joins TRBV29-1 to TRBJ2-1; no definite D call. The CDR3 is made up of 13 amino acids. The V gene lost 3 bases and the J gene lost 13 bases, with 19 bases spanning the gap. CDR1 is SQVTM, CDR2 ANQGSEA, per germline. This CDR3 reads CSVDLRSIQSQFF. The DNA of the CDR3 is TGCAGCGTTGACCTCCGTTCAATACAGAGCCAGTTCTTC.

The chain is built from TRBV19 and TRBJ1-6; 8 bases line up with TRBD1. This CDR3 is 15 amino acids long. J gave up 7 bases and V 7 bases, and 9 bases lay outside the gene matches. Germline values: CDR1 LNHDA, CDR2 SQIVND (reference sequence). The CDR3 DNA is TGTGCCAGTACCCTAACACAGGGGGGGAATTCACCCCTCCACTTT. This translates into CASTLTQGGNSPLHF.

J is TRBJ1-5 and V is TRBV28; D gene unclear. The V end lost 4 bases, the J end lost 15 bases, and 13 bases lay between the germline ends. The germline gives CDR1 MDHEN, CDR2 SYDVKM. The CDR3 consists of 11 residues. CDR3 residues: CASSSTSPRHF. The CDR3 nucleotides are TGTGCCAGCAGTTCTACCTCTCCGAGGCATTTT.

The chain has TRBV6-6 and TRBJ2-5; 9 bases are a match to TRBD2. This CDR3 is built from 13 residues. Germline lookup yields CDR1 MNHNY and CDR2 SVGAGI (reference sequence). J was trimmed by 5 bases and V by 5 bases; bases with no gene match: 3. The CDR3, as DNA: TGTGCCAGCAGTCCCGGACTAGCGGAGACCCAGTACTTC. This codes for CASSPGLAETQYF.

The rearrangement joins TRBV5-4 to TRBJ2-1; 7 bases map to TRBD2. Trimming at V came to 3 bases and at J to 7 bases, leaving 7 bases not matched to a gene. Germline loops: CDR1 SGHNT, CDR2 YYREEE (reference sequence). The CDR3 is made up of 14 amino acids. CDR3 residues: CASSSSMGGNEQFF. CDR3 nucleotides: TGTGCCAGCAGCTCGTCTATGGGGGGGAATGAGCAGTTCTTC.

The chain employs TRBV13 and TRBJ2-3; 10 nucleotides agree with TRBD2. This CDR3 comprises 18 residues. Unmatched junction bases numbered 16, after V lost 4 bases and J lost 6 bases. Germline lookup yields CDR1 PRHDT and CDR2 FYEKMQ (reference sequence). For the CDR3, the DNA is TGTGCCAGCAGCTCGCCCCGAAGGATTAGCGGGAGGTCGGATACGCAGTATTTT. Protein product: CASSSPRRISGRSDTQYF. The full variable domain, in which reference TRBV13 and TRBJ2-3 provide the parts outside the CDR3, is AAGVIQSPRHLIKEKRETATLKCYPIPRHDTVYWYQQGPGQDPQFLISFYEKMQSDKGSIPDRFSAQQFSDYHSELNMSSLELGDSALYFCASSSPRRISGRSDTQYFGPGTRLTVL.

This clone occurred a few times. For the CDR3, the DNA is TGTGCCAGCTCTTATAAGGGGACAGGGGAAGTCTACGAGCAGTACTTC. It encodes CASSYKGTGEVYEQYF. The rearrangement links TRBV19 to TRBJ2-7; 10 bases agree with TRBD1. Germline assignment: CDR1 LNHDA and CDR2 SQIVND (reference sequence). CDR3 size: 16 residues. Trimming cost V 9 bases and J 3 bases; bases outside gene matches: 14. Supplemented by reference TRBV19 and TRBJ2-7, the full variable domain reads DGGITQSPKYLFRKEGQNVTLSCEQNLNHDAMYWYRQDPGQGLRLIYYSQIVNDFQKGDIAEGYSVSREKKESFPLTVTSAQKNPTAFYLCASSYKGTGEVYEQYFGPGTRLTVT.

This sequence joins TRBV5-1 and TRBJ2-1; 10 nucleotides agree with TRBD1. Trimming took 2 bases from V and 5 from J; bases not matched to a gene: 19. The CDR3 runs 20 residues. Looked up from germline, CDR1 is SGHRS and CDR2 is YFSETQ. CDR3 region: CASSLGRQGAWGGRNNEQFF. The CDR3 DNA follows: TGCGCCAGCAGCTTAGGGCGACAGGGGGCGTGGGGGGGCCGGAACAATGAGCAGTTCTTC.

The gene calls are TRBV9 and TRBJ2-7, with D perhaps matching TRBD1 (5 bases). This CDR3 spans 14 amino acids. Trimming cost V 0 bases and J 7 bases, with 14 bases left between them. CDR1 SGDLS and CDR2 YYNGEE come from the germline V gene. The CDR3 bases are TGTGCCAGCAGCGTAGGGCAGGGTATTTGGGAGCAGTACTTC. Amino acid sequence: CASSVGQGIWEQYF.

This chain uses TRBV20-1 with TRBJ2-3; no clear D. Trimming took off 6 bases at V and 4 bases at J, with 8 bases between the two ends. The germline gives CDR1 DFQATT, CDR2 SNEGSKA (reference sequence). CDR3 length: 11 amino acids. The CDR3 DNA is TGCAGTGCCCCACTTCCAGATACGCAGTATTTT. Residues: CSAPLPDTQYF.

CDR3 in amino acids: CASRRGLSYEQYF. CDR3 sequence (DNA): TGTGCCAGCAGGAGGGGACTCAGCTACGAGCAGTACTTC. This sequence joins TRBV6-5 and TRBJ2-7, with D perhaps TRBD2 (6 bases). CDR3 length equals 13 residues. The germline CDR1 and CDR2 sequences are MNHEY and SVGAGI. The V end was cut by 6 bases, the J end by 3 bases, with 12 bases between.

This chain connects TRBV29-1 to TRBJ2-7, with D possibly TRBD1 on 5 matching bases. The CDR3 spans 14 residues. Germline V gene data show CDR1 as SQVTM and CDR2 as ANQGSEA. With 5 bases removed from V and 0 bases from J, the gap between germline ends came to 14 bases. The CDR3 DNA sequence: TGCAGCGTTAGAAGGACGGACAACTCCTACGAGCAGTACTTC. This codes for CSVRRTDNSYEQYF.

J is TRBJ2-5 and V is TRBV5-1; 13 nucleotides align to TRBD2. V dropped 3 bases and J dropped 4; count of bases not matched to a gene: 3. This CDR3 is 15 amino acids long. Germline CDR1 and CDR2: SGHRS and YFSETQ. CDR3 residues: CASSSGLAGRETQYF. The CDR3, as DNA: TGCGCCAGCAGCTCGGGACTAGCGGGAAGAGAGACCCAGTACTTC.

CDR3 amino acids: CASRGTGNNQPQHF. The CDR3, as DNA: TGTGCCAGCAGAGGCACAGGGAACAATCAGCCCCAGCATTTT. V and J are TRBV2 and TRBJ1-5, with a tentative D call TRBD1 (6 bases). Per the germline V gene, CDR1 is SNHLY and CDR2 is FYNNEI. This CDR3 contains 14 residues. The ends were cut back, 6 bases at V and 3 bases at J, with 12 bases in the middle.